The rows below give T cell receptor beta chains drawn from one sample of a study of T-cell reconstitution after alpha-beta-depleted transplantation in children. TCRdb independently ran MiXCR on the PCR reads; one entry per CDR3 protein. This table has fewer than 1 million distinct CDR3 sequences, 16% appearing once. This sample comprised PBMCs, mostly from graft donor cells, obtained 360 days after TCRalphabeta/CD19-depleted stem cell transplant. The receptors derive from a male patient between 10 and 17 years old who had a stem cell transplant for acute lymphoblastic leukemia, so the T cells may come from the graft donor. CDR3s include the opening cysteine and the closing phenylalanine or tryptophan. The D gene is left open where the match is weak. Size is omitted from some rows. Given values are once, few, many or a class for expanded clones.

clone_size	v_call	d_call	j_call	cdr3_aa	cdr3_nt
NA	TRBV20-1	TRBD1	TRBJ1-5	CSASGDRDQPQHF	TGCAGTGCTAGCGGGGACAGGGACCAGCCCCAGCATTTT
many	TRBV7-6	TRBD2	TRBJ2-1	CASSHLSGRTGEQFF	TGTGCCAGCAGCCATCTGAGCGGGAGAACGGGTGAGCAGTTCTTC
NA	TRBV2	TRBD1	TRBJ2-1	CASRQGAGNEQFF	TGTGCCAGCAGGCAGGGGGCCGGGAATGAGCAGTTCTTC
many	TRBV29-1	TRBD2	TRBJ2-3	CSVGTSGLNTDTQYF	TGCAGCGTCGGGACTAGCGGACTCAACACAGATACGCAGTATTTT
few	TRBV18	NA	TRBJ2-5	CASSPPGKGTILTYGTQYF	TGTGCCAGCTCACCACCGGGGAAGGGGACAATCCTCACCTACGGGACCCAGTACTTC
NA	TRBV7-8	NA	TRBJ2-1	CASSLGVTVYNEQFF	TGTGCCAGCAGCTTAGGGGTGACTGTCTACAATGAGCAGTTCTTC
NA	TRBV20-1	TRBD1	TRBJ1-1	CSARVSGGVNTEAFF	TGCAGTGCTAGAGTCTCAGGGGGGGTGAACACTGAAGCTTTCTTT
few	TRBV12-3/TRBV12-4	TRBD1	TRBJ1-4	CASSSAGGGGTNEKLFF	TGTGCCAGCAGTTCGGCAGGGGGCGGCGGAACTAATGAAAAACTGTTTTTT
few	TRBV11-2	NA	TRBJ2-2	CASKGYRENTGELFF	TGTGCCAGCAAGGGGTATCGGGAGAACACCGGGGAGCTGTTTTTT
NA	TRBV10-2	TRBD2	TRBJ2-7	CASTSSGFYSYEQYF	TGCGCCAGCACCTCTAGCGGTTTTTACTCCTACGAGCAGTACTTC
few	TRBV7-9	NA	TRBJ1-4	CASSPQGIVSEKLFF	TGTGCCAGCAGCCCGCAGGGGATTGTTAGTGAAAAACTGTTTTTT
NA	TRBV7-2	NA	TRBJ1-1	CASSLGTALTEAFF	TGTGCCAGCAGCTTAGGGACAGCCCTCACTGAAGCTTTCTTT
few	TRBV15	NA	TRBJ2-7	CATSPGPRYEQYF	TGTGCCACCAGTCCGGGACCCCGCTACGAGCAGTACTTC
NA	TRBV27	NA	TRBJ1-2	CASKTLVGPNYGYTF	TGTGCCAGCAAAACTCTCGTGGGGCCCAACTATGGCTACACCTTC
NA	TRBV4-1	NA	TRBJ1-2	CASSPRWVGYGYTF	TGCGCCAGCAGCCCCAGATGGGTTGGCTATGGCTACACCTTC
few	TRBV19	NA	TRBJ1-1	CASSIWDVTEAFF	TGTGCCAGTAGTATCTGGGATGTCACTGAAGCTTTCTTT
NA	TRBV27	TRBD2	TRBJ2-3	CASSSPYVAGVTDTQYF	TGTGCCAGCAGTTCCCCCTACGTAGCGGGAGTCACAGATACGCAGTATTTT
NA	TRBV9	NA	TRBJ1-2	CASSVFSAPNYGYTF	TGTGCCAGCAGCGTGTTTAGTGCACCGAACTATGGCTACACCTTC
NA	TRBV9	NA	TRBJ1-4	CASSGGVGDEKLFF	TGTGCCAGCTCCGGGGGTGTGGGCGATGAAAAACTGTTTTTT
once	TRBV3-1	NA	TRBJ2-3	CASAIGGDTDTQYF	TGTGCCAGCGCAATAGGAGGGGACACAGATACGCAGTATTTT
NA	TRBV6-5	NA	TRBJ1-3	CASSYSNPGHGNTIYF	TGTGCCAGCAGTTACTCCAACCCGGGACACGGAAACACCATATATTTT
NA	TRBV20-1	TRBD1	TRBJ1-2	CSASEPDRDYGYTF	TGCAGTGCTAGCGAACCCGACAGGGACTATGGCTACACCTTC
few	TRBV6-2/TRBV6-3	NA	TRBJ2-7	CARRLRTATYEQYF	TGTGCCAGAAGGCTCAGGACAGCTACCTACGAGCAGTACTTC
NA	TRBV12-3/TRBV12-4	NA	TRBJ2-7	CASSLAGAGPSNYEQYF	TGTGCCAGCAGTTTAGCAGGGGCAGGACCCTCCAACTACGAGCAGTACTTC
few	TRBV29-1	NA	TRBJ2-7	CSVEPGQSYEQYF	TGCAGCGTTGAACCCGGACAGAGCTACGAGCAGTACTTC
NA	TRBV5-1	NA	TRBJ2-7	CASSLGGLDEAYEQYF	TGCGCCAGCAGCTTGGGCGGGCTAGACGAGGCCTACGAGCAGTACTTC
few	TRBV9	NA	TRBJ2-1	CASSVVVSYNEQFF	TGTGCCAGCAGCGTAGTGGTTTCCTACAATGAGCAGTTCTTC
NA	TRBV13	TRBD1	TRBJ2-2	CASSLQDRVGTGELFF	TGTGCCAGCAGCTTACAAGACAGGGTTGGGACCGGGGAGCTGTTTTTT
few	TRBV12-3/TRBV12-4	TRBD1	TRBJ2-4	CASSSQTGLAKNIQYF	TGTGCCAGCAGTTCCCAGACAGGGCTAGCCAAAAACATTCAGTACTTC
few	TRBV6-5	NA	TRBJ2-7	CASSYGRGSYEQYF	TGTGCCAGCAGTTACGGCAGGGGCTCCTACGAGCAGTACTTC
few	TRBV7-9	NA	TRBJ1-6	CASSWGYKNSPLHF	TGTGCCAGCAGCTGGGGGTATAAGAATTCACCCCTCCACTTT
NA	TRBV7-9	NA	TRBJ2-5	CASSQHLFAGQETQYF	TGTGCCAGCAGCCAGCACCTCTTCGCGGGGCAAGAGACCCAGTACTTC
few	TRBV2	NA	TRBJ1-2	CASNWGGNYGYTF	TGTGCCAGCAATTGGGGGGGAAACTATGGCTACACCTTC
few	TRBV2	TRBD2	TRBJ2-2	CASSASGSGVGELFF	TGTGCCAGCAGTGCTAGCGGGAGTGGTGTCGGGGAGCTGTTTTTT
NA	TRBV5-1	NA	TRBJ2-3	CASSLRQDTDTQYF	TGCGCCAGCAGCTTGAGGCAAGACACAGATACGCAGTATTTT
NA	TRBV10-2	NA	TRBJ2-1	CASSEPGTYYNEQFF	TGCGCCAGCAGTGAGCCTGGGACTTACTACAATGAGCAGTTCTTC
few	TRBV7-2	TRBD2	TRBJ2-3	CASSWGLETDTQYF	TGTGCCAGCAGCTGGGGACTAGAAACAGATACGCAGTATTTT
few	TRBV29-1	NA	TRBJ2-3	CSVDSPAHSTLTQYF	TGCAGCGTTGACTCTCCGGCCCACTCAACCCTTACGCAGTATTTT
few	TRBV7-9	TRBD2	TRBJ2-7	CASRAKGTSGSEQYF	TGTGCCAGCAGGGCGAAGGGGACTAGCGGGAGCGAGCAGTACTTC
NA	TRBV20-1	NA	TRBJ2-1	CSARELVYNEQFF	TGCAGTGCTAGGGAGCTCGTCTACAATGAGCAGTTCTTC
NA	TRBV7-8	NA	TRBJ2-2	CASSVVQTGELFF	TGTGCCAGCAGCGTTGTACAAACCGGGGAGCTGTTTTTT
NA	TRBV14	NA	TRBJ2-7	CASSHLQKTGEQYF	TGTGCCAGCAGCCACTTGCAAAAAACGGGGGAGCAGTACTTC
few	TRBV18	NA	TRBJ1-6	CASSPIEGNSPLHF	TGTGCCAGCTCACCAATCGAGGGAAATTCACCCCTCCACTTT
NA	TRBV27	NA	TRBJ2-5	CASSLDALETQYF	TGTGCCAGCAGTTTAGACGCTTTGGAGACCCAGTACTTC
few	TRBV7-3	NA	TRBJ2-3	CASSLTPGVYSTDTQYF	TGTGCCAGCAGCTTAACCCCTGGCGTTTATAGCACAGATACGCAGTATTTT
few	TRBV20-1	NA	TRBJ2-3	CSARPSGPYGRQYF	TGCAGTGCTAGACCCTCCGGGCCCTACGGGAGGCAGTATTTT
few	TRBV18	TRBD2	TRBJ2-5	CASSPGAEAGETQYF	TGTGCCAGCTCACCAGGGGCTGAAGCGGGGGAGACCCAGTACTTC
few	TRBV4-1	TRBD1	TRBJ2-2	CASSPGGTGTFTGELFF	TGCGCCAGCAGCCCTGGGGGGACAGGCACTTTCACCGGGGAGCTGTTTTTT
NA	TRBV15	TRBD1	TRBJ2-7	CATSRGSGQGSPYEQYF	TGTGCCACCAGCAGAGGATCTGGACAGGGGTCTCCCTACGAGCAGTACTTC